The next 29 T cell receptor beta chains were all read from a single sample in a study of CD8+CD57+ T cells in acquired aplastic anemia. Genomic DNA templated the TCR beta VDJ and CDR3 profiling. One entry per CDR3 protein, called by TCRdb with MiXCR from the reads. The sample carries fewer than 300,000 distinct CDR3 sequences, roughly 82% recorded once. All sequencing subjects had displayed CD8+CD57+ cell expansion on flow cytometry. The sample taken for sequencing was sorted CD4+, CD8+, or CD8+CD57+ T cells (not recorded which) from PBMCs. These receptors all stem from a human donor with aplastic anemia.

Of note for this clonotype: No conserved phenylalanine or tryptophan ends this CDR3, so it is likely a read error. No DNA is shown, since the ends of the CDR3 on it are uncertain; the CDR3 is the one TCRdb lists. This chain connects TRBV9 to TRBJ2-4. Germline-derived CDR1 and CDR2 are SGDLS and YYNGEE. Counting both end residues, the CDR3 totals 12 amino acids. The CDR3 protein is CASGGAGNSKDT.

CDR3 region: CASSVAGGPDPQYF. CDR3 bases: TGTGCCAGCAGCGTAGCGGGTGGTCCCGATCCGCAGTATTTT. V gene TRBV2 combines with J gene TRBJ2-3; 7 nucleotides align to TRBD2. This CDR3 is built from 14 residues. Looked up from germline, CDR1 is SNHLY and CDR2 is FYNNEI. Germline trimming cut 6 bases from V and 10 bases from J; bases unmatched to any gene: 13.

A note on this clonotype: In this CDR3 the conserved last residue, phenylalanine or tryptophan, is missing, so a read error is likely. No DNA is shown, since the ends of the CDR3 on it are uncertain; the CDR3 is the one TCRdb lists. The rearrangement joins TRBV7-8 to TRBJ2-3; the table's D call, TRBD1, was not checked against the DNA. The CDR3 comprises 13 residues, both ends counted. Germline loops: CDR1 SGHVS, CDR2 FQNEAQ. CDR3 region: CASSFDPDDTALS.

As DNA, the CDR3 is TGTGCCAGCGGCGTAGCTGGGAAAGTTCAGTACTTC. It specifies CASGVAGKVQYF. The rearrangement joins TRBV11-3 to TRBJ2-4; D gene uncertain. Looked up from germline, CDR1 is SGHNT and CDR2 is YENEEA. The CDR3 contains 12 residues. V was shortened by 8 bases and J by 11 bases, with 16 bases between the two germline ends.

The gene calls are TRBV5-1 and TRBJ2-4, with a possible D match to TRBD2 (5 bases). The CDR3 loop spans 12 amino acids. V was clipped by 4 bases and J by 15 bases, with 17 bases between them. Germline V CDR1 and CDR2: SGHRS, YFSETQ. CDR3 loop: CASSPRGSSMYF. The CDR3 DNA is TGCGCCAGCAGCCCGCGAGGGAGCTCTATGTACTTC.

This clonotype is a singleton in its sample. J is TRBJ2-1 and V is TRBV7-9, with D unclear. The CDR3 is made up of 15 amino acids. V was clipped by 2 bases and J by 16 bases, with 24 bases between them. Germline loops: CDR1 SEHNR, CDR2 FQNEAQ (reference sequence). The CDR3 DNA follows: TGTGCCAGCAGCTTACCAGCCGCGCAGTTCATCGGGCCATTCTTC. The encoded protein is CASSLPAAQFIGPFF.

This clonotype came up many times. The chain is built from TRBV7-8 and TRBJ2-1; D possibly corresponds to TRBD2 (6 bases). Looked up from germline, CDR1 is SGHVS and CDR2 is FQNEAQ. The CDR3 extends over 16 amino acids. The germline V and J ends were trimmed by 0 bases and 10 bases, with 19 bases remaining between them. The CDR3 nucleotides are TGTGCCAGCAGCTTAGCGGGAGGTCCCGATACGCAGGAGCAGTTCTTC. It specifies CASSLAGGPDTQEQFF. Full variable domain (missing parts from reference TRBV7-8 and TRBJ2-1): GAGVSQSPRYKVAKRGQDVALRCDPISGHVSLFWYQQALGQGPEFLTYFQNEAQLDKSGLPSDRFFAERPEGSVSTLKIQRTQQEDSAVYLCASSLAGGPDTQEQFFGPGTRLTVL.

The J gene is TRBJ1-1, the V gene TRBV19, with 8 bases identical to TRBD1. The CDR3 is 14 residues long. CDR1 and CDR2 (germline): LNHDA, SQIVND (reference sequence). With V trimmed by 5 bases and J by 5 bases, 7 bases remained unmatched. The CDR3 protein is CASSPTGGRTEAFF. CDR3 DNA sequence: TGTGCCAGTAGTCCAACAGGGGGTAGGACTGAAGCTTTCTTT.

A word on this clonotype: The junction differs from germline at one of its ends, possibly a read error. This chain links TRBV9 with TRBJ1-6; D not certain. Germline V gene sequence: CDR1 SGDLS, CDR2 YYNGEE. The CDR3 runs 13 residues. The CDR3 nucleotides read TGTGCCAGCAGCGCAGGTGCTGGGGAGCCCCTCCATTTT. Translated, it gives CASSAGAGEPLHF.

The table lists this clonotype with a few counts. One end of the junction does not line up with germline, which may come from a read error. The chain combines TRBV7-9 with TRBJ2-3; D might be TRBD2 (6 bases). In germline, CDR1 is SEHNR, CDR2 FQNEAQ (reference sequence). The CDR3 is 14 amino acids. The CDR3 reads CASSFERSAGSDEF. Here the CDR3 DNA reads TGTGCCAGCAGCTTTGAAAGAAGCGCCGGGAGCGATGAGTTT.

Remarks on this clonotype: A junction boundary mismatches the germline segment, possibly from a read error. The chain joins TRBV2 to TRBJ2-1, with D perhaps matching TRBD2 (6 bases). CDR3 length equals 16 residues. The V gene's germline CDR1 is SNHLY and CDR2 FYNNEI. DNA for the CDR3: TGTGCCAGCAGAGTGCAAAGAGGCGGGGTGAGCGATGAGGAGTTCTTC. Translated, it gives CASRVQRGGVSDEEFF.

This clonotype was seen just once. The J gene is TRBJ2-3, the V gene TRBV9; D unresolved. This CDR3 has 15 amino acids. The germline V gene has CDR1 SGDLS and CDR2 YYNGEE. V dropped 0 bases and J dropped 13 bases, with 21 bases sitting between them. In DNA, the CDR3 is TGTGCCAGCAGCGTAGTTGGTCTTAGGGCGATTGATGAGTATTTT. It translates to CASSVVGLRAIDEYF.

Concerning this clonotype itself: One end of the junction fails to match germline, which may point to a read error. V usage is TRBV15 and J usage is TRBJ2-7, with 7 bases fitting TRBD2. Germline V gives CDR1 LNHNV, CDR2 YYDKDF (reference sequence). This CDR3 has 14 amino acids. This CDR3 reads CASSQRRAGSVQYF. In nucleotides, the CDR3 is TGCGCCAGCAGCCAAAGACGAGCGGGGTCGGTGCAGTACTTC.

In regard to this clonotype: The CDR3 end shows no conserved phenylalanine or tryptophan, and so a read error is likely. The DNA is left out, because the CDR3 cannot be placed on it with certainty; the CDR3 is given as TCRdb lists it. This chain joins TRBV24-1 and TRBJ2-5; TRBD1, the table's D call, was not compared with the DNA. The CDR3 spans 14 residues, counting both ends. Germline V gives CDR1 KGHDR, CDR2 SFDVKD. CDR3 protein: CATWAGDTGELFFC.

The chain links TRBV7-7 to TRBJ2-4, with 7 bases lining up with TRBD2. V lost 11 bases and J lost 13; bases outside the gene matches: 14. Per germline, CDR1 SSHAT and CDR2 FNYEAQ (reference sequence). This CDR3 region has 12 residues. CDR3 residues: CAVVGGGNTQYF. CDR3 coding DNA: TGTGCCGTTGTTGGGGGGGGGAACACCCAGTACTTC.

The V gene is TRBV7-2, the J gene TRBJ2-7; D not certain. The ends were cut back, 5 bases at V and 9 bases at J, with 20 bases in the middle. The CDR3 is 14 amino acids. Germline V gene lookup returns CDR1 SGHTA and CDR2 FQGNSA. The CDR3 DNA reads TGTGCCAGCAGCGTTGCGAGAAAACCCTACACGCAGTACGTC. Encoded protein: CASSVARKPYTQYV.

The chain employs TRBV7-3 and TRBJ2-3; 7 nucleotides agree with TRBD2. In germline, CDR1 is SGHTA, CDR2 FQGTGA. J lost 8 bases, V lost 5 bases, and 10 bases had no gene match. This CDR3 has 14 residues. The CDR3 here is CASSVVGGPSTQYF. Here the CDR3 DNA reads TGTGCCAGCAGCGTAGTGGGAGGGCCCAGTACGCAGTATTTT.

Of note for this clonotype: No conserved phenylalanine or tryptophan is present at the end of the CDR3, so a read error is the likely explanation. No DNA is shown, since the ends of the CDR3 on it are uncertain; the CDR3 is the one TCRdb lists. The gene calls are TRBV2 and TRBJ2-5; the table names TRBD1, a call not compared with the DNA. Germline V gene lookup returns CDR1 SNHLY and CDR2 FYNNEI. Inclusive of both ends, the CDR3 amounts to 15 amino acids. CDR3 in amino acids: CASGDGGTDTQTFYS.

CDR3 protein: CASSLDLTATQETQYF. The CDR3, as DNA: TGTGCCAGCAGCTTAGATCTGACAGCCACCCAAGAGACCCAGTACTTC. The rearrangement uses TRBV11-3 and TRBJ2-5; TRBD1 might be the D (5 bases). The ends were cut back, 0 bases at V and 1 base at J, with 12 bases in the middle. Germline CDR1 is SGHNT and CDR2 is YENEEA. This CDR3 region has 16 residues.

Worth noting for this clonotype: The junction does not match germline at one end; this may be a read error. V gene TRBV7-3 combines with J gene TRBJ1-2; D gene unclear. Looked up from germline, CDR1 is SGHTA and CDR2 is FQGTGA. This CDR3 has 15 residues. DNA for the CDR3: TGTGCCAGCTGCTTGAAAGCGGGCGCCGTCTATGGCTGCACCTTC. Residues: CASCLKAGAVYGCTF. The full variable domain, in which reference TRBV7-3 and TRBJ1-2 provide the parts outside the CDR3, is GAGVSQTPSNKVTEKGKYVELRCDPISGHTALYWYRQSLGQGPEFLIYFQGTGAADDSGLPNDRFFAVRPEGSVSTLKIQRTERGDSAVYLCASCLKAGAVYGCTFGSGTRLTVV.

The CDR3 here is CASSLSLSGNTIYF. DNA of the CDR3: TGTGCCAGCAGCTTGAGTTTGTCTGGAAACACCATATATTTT. The rearrangement uses TRBV5-4 and TRBJ1-3, with D uncertain. The CDR3 is made up of 14 amino acids. Germline-derived CDR1 and CDR2 are SGHNT and YYREEE (reference sequence). V dropped 1 base and J dropped 1 base, with 6 bases sitting between them.

The J gene is TRBJ2-7, the V gene TRBV11-3; D remains ambiguous. The germline gives CDR1 SGHNT, CDR2 YENEEA. The CDR3 is made up of 13 amino acids. The CDR3 protein is CASSFDLTDEQYV. The CDR3 coding sequence is TGCGCCAGCAGCTTTGACCTGACCGACGAGCAGTACGTC.

Points on this clonotype: An end of the junction does not agree with germline; a read error may underlie this. The chain uses TRBV7-2 and TRBJ1-6; maybe TRBD1 (5 bases). CDR1 is SGHTA, CDR2 FQGNSA, per germline. The CDR3 length is 16 residues. The CDR3 spells CASSSGQRGYNSPLHF. The DNA of the CDR3 is TGTGCCAGCAGCTCGGGGCAGCGTGGCTATAATTCTCCCCTCCACTTT.

The J gene is TRBJ1-1, the V gene TRBV15; D remains ambiguous. Trimming removed 4 bases at V and 11 bases at J, with 23 bases between. Germline-derived CDR1 and CDR2 are LNHNV and YYDKDF (reference sequence). CDR3 length: 15 residues. CDR3 DNA: TGTGCCACCAGCATGGATCCCAGCCGAAACACCGAGGCTTTCTTT. It codes for CATSMDPSRNTEAFF.

This clonotype showed up just a few times. The rearrangement links TRBV12-3 or TRBV12-4 to TRBJ1-2; D perhaps matches TRBD1 (5 bases). V lost 5 bases and J 1 base, leaving 8 bases between the germline ends. The CDR3 is made up of 13 amino acids. In DNA, the CDR3 is TGTGCCAGCAGTGTGGGGGGTAACTATGGCTACACCTTC. Protein sequence: CASSVGGNYGYTF.

With regard to this clonotype: Likely a read error: the CDR3 ends without its conserved phenylalanine or tryptophan. Because the CDR3's place on the DNA is in doubt, the DNA is left out and the CDR3 is given as listed by TCRdb. The V call is TRBV7-8, the J call TRBJ1-5; the table names TRBD1, a call not compared with the DNA. Germline CDR1 is SGHVS and CDR2 is FQNEAQ. The CDR3 is 13 residues long, ends included. The CDR3 sequence is CASSQAGGQDQQY.

The chain is built from TRBV7-9 and TRBJ2-6, with 7 nucleotides matching TRBD2. Germline lookup yields CDR1 SEHNR and CDR2 FQNEAQ (reference sequence). V lost 7 bases and J lost 14; bases outside the gene matches: 20. CDR3 length: 16 amino acids. The CDR3 is CASTIAGNSVANFLTF. The CDR3, as DNA: TGTGCCAGCACAATAGCGGGTAACTCCGTTGCAAACTTCCTGACTTTC.

V usage is TRBV5-8 and J usage is TRBJ2-2; a weak D match, TRBD1 (6 bases). This CDR3 comprises 14 residues. CDR1 is SGHTS, CDR2 YDEGEE, per germline. V was pared by 6 bases and J by 3 bases, with 12 bases between. The CDR3 spells CASTVEGDTGELFF. The CDR3 DNA sequence: TGTGCCAGCACCGTTGAGGGGGACACCGGGGAGCTGTTTTTT.

This clonotype was detected a few times. This chain connects TRBV7-9 to TRBJ2-1; possible D gene TRBD2, 6 bases. The ends were cut back, 6 bases at V and 9 bases at J, with 15 bases in the middle. The CDR3 has 13 amino acids. Germline CDR1 reads SEHNR; CDR2 reads FQNEAQ (reference sequence). CDR3 in DNA: TGTGCCAGCAGTTATGGGGGGAGCGGTGAGCAGTTCTTC. This translates into CASSYGGSGEQFF.